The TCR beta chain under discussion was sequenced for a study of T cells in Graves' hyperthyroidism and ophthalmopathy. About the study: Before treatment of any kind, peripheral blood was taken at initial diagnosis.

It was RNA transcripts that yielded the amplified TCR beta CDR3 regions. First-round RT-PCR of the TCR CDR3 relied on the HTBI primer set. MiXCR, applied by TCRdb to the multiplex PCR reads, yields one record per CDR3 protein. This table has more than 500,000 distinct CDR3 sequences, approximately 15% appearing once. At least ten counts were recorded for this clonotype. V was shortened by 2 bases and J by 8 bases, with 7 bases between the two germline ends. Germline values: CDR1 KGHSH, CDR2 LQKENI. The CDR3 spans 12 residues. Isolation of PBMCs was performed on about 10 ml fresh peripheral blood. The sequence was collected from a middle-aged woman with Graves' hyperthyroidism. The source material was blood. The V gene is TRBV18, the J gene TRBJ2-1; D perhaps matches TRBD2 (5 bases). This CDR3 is CASSPEGYEQFF. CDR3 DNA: TGTGCCAGCTCACCAGAGGGATATGAGCAGTTCTTC.